The 18 T cell receptor beta chains below all came from one sample that was sequenced in a study of lymphopenia after photon versus proton radiotherapy. Here immunoSEQ multiplex PCR was the method, and the copy in TCRdb shows in-frame clones only, minus some. The sample has more than 15,000 clones, 84% seen once. The sample consisted of peripheral blood, taken from a patient treated with photon-based radiotherapy. Receptor source: a woman between 45 and 60 years old with pancreatic cancer.

The gene calls are TRBV7-2 and TRBJ2-7, with D unclear. This CDR3 spans 14 amino acids. The germline V gene encodes CDR1 SGHTA and CDR2 FQGNSA. The V end was cut by 5 bases, the J end by 3 bases, with 14 bases between. The CDR3 reads CASSPLTRGYEQYF. The CDR3 bases are TGTGCCAGCAGCCCCCTCACAAGAGGCTACGAGCAGTACTTC.

The gene calls are TRBV27 and TRBJ2-5; 9 bases map to TRBD2. The junction had 7 bases not matched to a gene; V was cut back by 5 bases and J by 0 bases. The CDR3 consists of 16 residues. Germline CDR1 is MNHEY and CDR2 is SMNVEV (reference sequence). The CDR3 loop reads CASSLTSGKYQETQYF. CDR3 nucleotide sequence: TGTGCCAGCAGTCTGACTAGCGGAAAATACCAAGAGACCCAGTACTTC.

The rearrangement uses TRBV7-2 and TRBJ2-2; D call uncertain. CDR3 size: 15 residues. CDR1 is SGHTA and CDR2 is FQGNSA in the germline V gene. Trimming shortened V by 4 bases and J by 0 bases, and 9 bases separated the two germline ends. CDR3 region: CASSYRWSNTGELFF. CDR3 in DNA: TGTGCCAGCAGCTACCGGTGGTCGAACACCGGGGAGCTGTTTTTT.

This chain joins TRBV9 and TRBJ1-6, with D possibly TRBD1 on 6 matching bases. Germline values: CDR1 SGDLS, CDR2 YYNGEE. Trimming took 0 bases from V and 9 from J, leaving 13 bases between them. The CDR3 is 15 amino acids. CDR3 nucleotides: TGTGCCAGCAGCGTAGATCGAGCAGGGGCTTCACCCCTCCACTTT. Its protein is CASSVDRAGASPLHF.

This rearrangement joins TRBV29-1 to TRBJ1-1; D may be TRBD1 (6 bases). V was cut by 3 bases and J by 0 bases, with 8 bases left in between. Germline V gene sequence: CDR1 SQVTM, CDR2 ANQGSEA. This CDR3 has 13 amino acids. CDR3 DNA: TGCAGCGTTGAGAGGGGGGTGAACACTGAAGCTTTCTTT. Residues: CSVERGVNTEAFF.

This chain links TRBV6-6 with TRBJ2-7, with TRBD1 identical over 9 bases. J was trimmed by 5 bases and V by 6 bases; bases with no gene match: 11. The CDR3 spans 15 residues. Germline CDR1 reads MNHNY; CDR2 reads SVGAGI (reference sequence). CDR3 amino acids: CASSPSGTGYNEQYF. CDR3 nucleotides: TGTGCCAGCAGCCCATCAGGGACAGGGTATAACGAGCAGTACTTC.

The chain combines TRBV19 with TRBJ1-5; D not certain. The CDR3 totals 15 residues. The germline CDR1 and CDR2 sequences are LNHDA and SQIVND (reference sequence). Trimming stripped 3 bases from V and 0 bases from J, with 9 bases between. For the CDR3, the DNA is TGTGCCAGTAGTATGGGTCTTAATAGCAATCAGCCCCAGCATTTT. This translates into CASSMGLNSNQPQHF. Full variable domain (remainder filled in from reference TRBV19 and TRBJ1-5): DGGITQSPKYLFRKEGQNVTLSCEQNLNHDAMYWYRQDPGQGLRLIYYSQIVNDFQKGDIAEGYSVSREKKESFPLTVTSAQKNPTAFYLCASSMGLNSNQPQHFGDGTRLSIL.

The chain has TRBV7-9 and TRBJ1-2; D is possibly TRBD1 (5 bases). V lost 7 bases and J lost 8, with 17 bases in between. The germline CDR1 and CDR2 sequences are SEHNR and FQNEAQ (reference sequence). This CDR3 has 13 amino acids. The CDR3 DNA reads TGTGCCAGCACCCTGGGGGGAGATGGCGGCTACACCTTC. Translating gives CASTLGGDGGYTF.

CDR3 DNA: TGTGCCAGCAGCTTGAACACTGAAGCTTTCTTT. This gives the protein CASSLNTEAFF. The rearrangement links TRBV7-2 to TRBJ1-1; D unresolved. Germline V gene lookup returns CDR1 SGHTA and CDR2 FQGNSA. Trimming removed 3 bases from V and 1 base from J, with 0 bases in between. The length of the CDR3 is 11 residues.

This rearrangement joins TRBV4-3 to TRBJ2-1; a possible D gene is TRBD2 (8 bases). The CDR3 is 15 residues long. V gave up 1 base and J gave up 7 bases, with 14 bases separating them. CDR1 LGHNA and CDR2 YSLEER come from the germline V gene. This CDR3 is CASSQAGGGWNEQFF. The CDR3 region has the DNA TGCGCCAGCAGCCAAGCGGGAGGGGGCTGGAATGAGCAGTTCTTC.

The CDR3 loop reads CASSISGRGYNEQFF. CDR3 bases: TGTGCCAGCAGCATTAGCGGGAGAGGGTACAATGAGCAGTTCTTC. This chain uses TRBV13 with TRBJ2-1; 9 bases agree with TRBD2. The germline CDR1 and CDR2 sequences are PRHDT and FYEKMQ (reference sequence). Unmatched junction bases numbered 6, after V lost 5 bases and J lost 4 bases. The CDR3 is 15 residues long.

The chain combines TRBV28 with TRBJ1-5; D uncertain. With 2 bases removed from V and 3 bases from J, the gap between germline ends came to 11 bases. Looked up from germline, CDR1 is MDHEN and CDR2 is SYDVKM. CDR3 size: 15 residues. CDR3 DNA sequence: TGTGCCAGCAGTTTACGAGCAGGTGTCAATCAGCCCCAGCATTTT. As protein: CASSLRAGVNQPQHF.

In its sample, this clone was seen once. The chain has TRBV19 and TRBJ1-2, with a weak D call TRBD1 (6 bases). CDR1 LNHDA and CDR2 SQIVND come from the germline V gene (reference sequence). Trimming removed 3 bases at V and 5 bases at J, with 7 bases between. CDR3 size: 12 residues. CDR3 loop: CASSMDRYGYTF. CDR3 bases: TGTGCCAGTAGTATGGACAGATATGGCTACACCTTC.

The chain couples TRBV9 to TRBJ2-2; D is unresolved. The V and J ends lost 4 bases and 4 bases respectively, with 8 bases between them. The germline gives CDR1 SGDLS, CDR2 YYNGEE. CDR3 length: 13 amino acids. The CDR3 region is CASSPRFTGELFF. The CDR3 DNA reads TGTGCCAGCAGCCCCCGTTTCACCGGGGAGCTGTTTTTT.

This clone is labeled medium-sized. The chain recombines TRBV4-1 with TRBJ2-7, with TRBD1 matching over 10 bases. The length of the CDR3 is 15 residues. Germline CDR1 and CDR2: MGHRA and YSYEKL. J lost 5 bases, V lost 3 bases, and 7 bases had no gene match. CDR3 in DNA: TGCGCCAGCAGCCAGATGGGACAGGGGCTCGACGAGCAGTACTTC. This gives the protein CASSQMGQGLDEQYF.

This clone was counted only a few times. The chain joins TRBV7-8 to TRBJ2-2; 8 bases agree with TRBD1. The CDR3 contains 14 residues. Germline V gives CDR1 SGHVS, CDR2 FQNEAQ. Trimming took 10 bases from V and 6 from J; bases not matched to a gene: 10. This CDR3 reads CAIIPGQDSGELFF. The CDR3 coding sequence is TGTGCCATTATTCCGGGACAGGATTCCGGGGAGCTGTTTTTT.

This clone showed up just once. The chain carries TRBV9 and TRBJ2-1, with D tentatively TRBD2 (5 bases). Trimming left V 0 bases short and J 9 bases short, with 16 bases between. The CDR3 extends over 15 amino acids. CDR1 is SGDLS and CDR2 is YYNGEE in the germline V gene. CDR3 sequence: CASSVGQRFLGEQFF. The DNA for the CDR3 is TGTGCCAGCAGCGTAGGCCAGCGGTTCCTCGGTGAGCAGTTCTTC.

The CDR3 spells CASSRGQGAAGANVLTF. The DNA for the CDR3 is TGCGCCAGCAGCCGTGGACAGGGCGCCGCTGGGGCCAACGTCCTGACTTTC. The chain recombines TRBV5-1 with TRBJ2-6; 8 bases agree with TRBD1. Germline V gene data show CDR1 as SGHRS and CDR2 as YFSETQ. V shed 4 bases and J 2 bases; nucleotides not matched to a gene: 8. The CDR3 consists of 17 residues.